Listed below are T cell receptor beta chains from one sample, sequenced in a study of blood T cell repertoires in COVID-19. Clones were read by immunoSEQ multiplex PCR, and TCRdb kept only the in-frame ones, dropping some. There are roughly 250,000 clones in the sample; about 80% occur only once, and less than 20% lies in the top ten. Sequencing was carried out using peripheral blood. These receptors were obtained from a person aged 70 to 85 with COVID-19, enrolled during active disease. Each CDR3 is given with its conserved first and last residue. The D gene is left open where the match is weak. Expanded clones are given a class, and other clones once, few, many or no size at all.

-,TRBV11-1,TRBJ2-7,TRBD1,CASSLPGQSYEQYF,TGTGCCAGCAGTTTACCGGGACAGTCCTACGAGCAGTACTTC
-,TRBV19,TRBJ2-7,TRBD1,CASSSPGTDPYEQYF,TGTGCCAGTAGTAGCCCCGGGACAGACCCCTACGAGCAGTACTTC
-,TRBV6-2/TRBV6-3,TRBJ1-1,-,CASSETGNTEAFF,TGTGCCAGCAGCGAGACAGGGAACACTGAAGCTTTCTTT
-,TRBV27,TRBJ2-5,-,CASSWEDTEETQYF,TGTGCCAGCAGTTGGGAGGATACGGAAGAGACCCAGTACTTC
-,TRBV5-1,TRBJ2-7,-,CASSLAGEYEQYF,TGCGCCAGCAGCTTGGCAGGGGAGTACGAGCAGTACTTC
-,TRBV5-4,TRBJ2-2,TRBD2,CASSPGLAANTGELFF,TGTGCCAGCAGCCCTGGACTAGCGGCGAACACCGGGGAGCTGTTTTTT
few,TRBV29-1,TRBJ1-4,-,CSVAKGGAPEKLFF,TGCAGCGTGGCCAAGGGGGGGGCCCCTGAAAAACTGTTTTTT
-,TRBV28,TRBJ1-3,-,CASSLVGQAGSGNTIYF,TGTGCCAGCAGTTTAGTTGGTCAAGCAGGCTCTGGAAACACCATATATTTT
-,TRBV11-2,TRBJ2-7,-,CASSLLRGAYSYEQYF,TGTGCCAGCAGCTTACTCCGGGGGGCTTACTCCTACGAGCAGTACTTC
-,TRBV7-2,TRBJ1-4,-,CASSLSGDWVEKLFF,TGTGCCAGCAGCTTGTCGGGAGATTGGGTCGAAAAACTGTTTTTT
-,TRBV10-3,TRBJ2-2,TRBD1,CAISEPGQINTGELFF,TGTGCCATCAGTGAACCGGGACAGATAAACACCGGGGAGCTGTTTTTT
-,TRBV27,TRBJ1-4,-,CASSPSQGNEKLFF,TGTGCCAGCAGTCCGTCTCAGGGGAATGAAAAACTGTTTTTT
-,TRBV6-5,TRBJ2-7,TRBD1,CASRLRDRGLYEQYF,TGTGCCAGCCGCCTCCGGGACAGGGGGCTATACGAGCAGTACTTC
-,TRBV27,TRBJ2-5,TRBD1,CASSFFGGQGKETQYF,TGTGCCAGCAGTTTTTTTGGGGGACAGGGGAAGGAGACCCAGTACTTC
few,TRBV9,TRBJ1-2,-,CASSAGVGTNYGYTF,TGTGCCAGCAGCGCGGGGGTGGGCACTAACTATGGCTACACCTTC
-,TRBV9,TRBJ1-5,TRBD1,CASSEGTGGGQPQHF,TGTGCCAGCAGCGAGGGGACAGGGGGCGGTCAGCCCCAGCATTTT
-,TRBV11-2,TRBJ2-7,-,CASSLRTAQRDREQYF,TGTGCCAGCAGCCTTCGGACTGCCCAGAGGGATCGCGAGCAGTACTTC
-,TRBV7-9,TRBJ2-5,TRBD1,CASSARTGRGETQYF,TGTGCCAGCAGCGCCAGGACAGGGCGTGGGGAGACCCAGTACTTC
-,TRBV21-1,TRBJ2-1,-,CASNPQRGWEQFF,TGTGCCAGCAACCCTCAACGCGGCTGGGAGCAGTTCTTC
-,TRBV6-6,TRBJ1-3,-,CASSRGTRLSGNTIYF,TGTGCCAGCAGTCGAGGGACTCGCCTCTCTGGAAACACCATATATTTT
-,TRBV28,TRBJ1-4,-,CASRSGTQNEKLFF,TGTGCCAGCCGCTCCGGGACACAGAATGAAAAACTGTTTTTT
few,TRBV28,TRBJ1-2,-,CASSSGAAFYGYTF,TGTGCCAGCAGTAGCGGGGCGGCTTTTTATGGCTACACCTTC
-,TRBV3-1/TRBV3-2,TRBJ1-1,-,CASSRGGEETEAFF,TGTGCCAGCAGCCGGGGGGGAGAGGAGACTGAAGCTTTCTTT
-,TRBV2,TRBJ2-5,TRBD2,CASSEGGTRRETQYF,TGTGCCAGCAGTGAGGGGGGGACTAGGCGGGAGACCCAGTACTTC
-,TRBV20-1,TRBJ2-1,-,CSARSGVEQFF,TGCAGTGCTAGATCAGGGGTTGAGCAGTTCTTC
-,TRBV19,TRBJ1-6,TRBD1,CASSSTGAAQSSYNSPLHF,TGTGCCAGTAGTTCGACAGGGGCCGCTCAAAGCTCCTATAATTCACCCCTCCACTTT
-,TRBV6-1,TRBJ2-7,TRBD2,CASSEARTSGGHPPYEQYF,TGTGCCAGCAGTGAAGCGCGGACTAGCGGGGGGCACCCTCCCTACGAGCAGTACTTC
-,TRBV5-1,TRBJ2-3,TRBD2,CASRIGTSGADTQYF,TGCGCCAGCCGAATCGGGACTAGCGGGGCAGATACGCAGTATTTT
few,TRBV13,TRBJ2-1,TRBD2,CASSRGGLAGVNEQFF,TGTGCCAGCAGCAGAGGGGGACTAGCGGGGGTCAATGAGCAGTTCTTC
-,TRBV7-8,TRBJ1-6,TRBD1,CASSSLTGNLASPLHF,TGTGCCAGCAGCTCATTGACAGGGAATTTGGCTTCACCCCTCCACTTT
-,TRBV29-1,TRBJ2-3,-,CSVYVADTQYF,TGCAGCGTTTATGTGGCCGATACGCAGTATTTT
few,TRBV7-8,TRBJ2-7,-,CASSLAHRSYEQYF,TGTGCCAGCAGCTTAGCGCACAGGTCCTACGAGCAGTACTTC
-,TRBV9,TRBJ1-1,-,CASSAGQLNTEAFF,TGTGCCAGCAGCGCAGGACAGTTGAACACTGAAGCTTTCTTT
once,TRBV4-3,TRBJ2-3,TRBD2,CASSQKAGGTDTQYF,TGCGCCAGCAGCCAAAAGGCGGGGGGCACAGATACGCAGTATTTT
-,TRBV7-2,TRBJ1-1,-,CASSLTTASMNTEAFF,TGTGCCAGCAGCTTAACTACGGCCTCCATGAACACTGAAGCTTTCTTT
-,TRBV27,TRBJ1-2,-,CASRPSANYGYTF,TGTGCCAGCAGACCTTCAGCTAACTATGGCTACACCTTC
-,TRBV7-9,TRBJ1-1,-,CASSFRETGFSVF,TGTGCCAGCAGCTTTCGTGAAACAGGGTTCTCTGTCTTT
few,TRBV29-1,TRBJ1-1,TRBD1,CSVRQGSYEAFF,TGCAGCGTAAGACAGGGCTCATACGAAGCTTTCTTT
-,TRBV5-1,TRBJ1-2,-,CASSLARQVENYGYTF,TGCGCCAGCAGCTTGGCCCGACAGGTAGAAAACTATGGCTACACCTTC
-,TRBV7-8,TRBJ1-1,TRBD1,CASSYSGTGVNVARNTEAFF,TGTGCCAGCAGCTACTCCGGGACAGGGGTTAATGTTGCACGGAACACTGAAGCTTTCTTT
-,TRBV19,TRBJ1-5,TRBD1,CASRGQGYQPQHF,TGTGCCAGTAGAGGACAGGGTTACCAGCCCCAGCATTTT